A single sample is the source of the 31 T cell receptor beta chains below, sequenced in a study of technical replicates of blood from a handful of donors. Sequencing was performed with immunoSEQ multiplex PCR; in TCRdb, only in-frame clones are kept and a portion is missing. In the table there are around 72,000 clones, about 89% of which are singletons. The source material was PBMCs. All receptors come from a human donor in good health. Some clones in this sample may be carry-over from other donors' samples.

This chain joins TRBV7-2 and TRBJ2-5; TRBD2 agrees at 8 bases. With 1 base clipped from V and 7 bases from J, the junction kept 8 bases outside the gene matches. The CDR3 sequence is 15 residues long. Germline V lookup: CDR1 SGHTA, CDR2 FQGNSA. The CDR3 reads CASSLDPGGVGTQYF. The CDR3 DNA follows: TGTGCCAGCAGCTTAGATCCCGGGGGGGTGGGGACCCAGTACTTC. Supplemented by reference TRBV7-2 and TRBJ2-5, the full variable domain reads GAGVSQSPSNKVTEKGKDVELRCDPISGHTALYWYRQSLGQGLEFLIYFQGNSAPDKSGLPSDRFSAERTGGSVSTLTIQRTQQEDSAVYLCASSLDPGGVGTQYFGPGTRLLVL.

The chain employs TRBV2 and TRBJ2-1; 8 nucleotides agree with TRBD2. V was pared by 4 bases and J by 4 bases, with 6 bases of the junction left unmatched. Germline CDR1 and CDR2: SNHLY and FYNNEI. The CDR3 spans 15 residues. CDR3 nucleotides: TGTGCCAGCAGTGTCCTAGCGGGTGGGTACAATGAGCAGTTCTTC. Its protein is CASSVLAGGYNEQFF.

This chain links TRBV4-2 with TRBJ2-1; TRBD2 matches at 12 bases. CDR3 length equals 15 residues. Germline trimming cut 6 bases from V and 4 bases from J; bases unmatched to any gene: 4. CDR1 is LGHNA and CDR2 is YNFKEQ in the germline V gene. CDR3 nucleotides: TGTGCCAGCAGTACCCTAGCGGGAGGGTACAATGAGCAGTTCTTC. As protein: CASSTLAGGYNEQFF.

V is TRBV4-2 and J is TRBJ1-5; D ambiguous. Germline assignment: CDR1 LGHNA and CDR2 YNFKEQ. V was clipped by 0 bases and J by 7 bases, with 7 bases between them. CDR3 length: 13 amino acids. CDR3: CASSQDRGQPQHF. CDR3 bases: TGTGCCAGCAGCCAAGATCGCGGGCAGCCCCAGCATTTT.

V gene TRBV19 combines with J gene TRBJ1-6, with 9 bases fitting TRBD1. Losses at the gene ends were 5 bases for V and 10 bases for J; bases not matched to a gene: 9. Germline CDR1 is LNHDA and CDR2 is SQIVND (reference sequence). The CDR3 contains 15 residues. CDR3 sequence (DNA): TGTGCCAGTAGTTTCCGGACAGGGGAACGATCACCCCTCCACTTT. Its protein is CASSFRTGERSPLHF.

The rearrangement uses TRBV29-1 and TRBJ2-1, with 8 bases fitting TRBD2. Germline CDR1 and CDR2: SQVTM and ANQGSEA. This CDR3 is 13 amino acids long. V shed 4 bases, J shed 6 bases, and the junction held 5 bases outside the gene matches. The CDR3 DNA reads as TGCAGCGTTGCTTGGCGGGGGGTCAATGAGCAGTTCTTC. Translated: CSVAWRGVNEQFF.

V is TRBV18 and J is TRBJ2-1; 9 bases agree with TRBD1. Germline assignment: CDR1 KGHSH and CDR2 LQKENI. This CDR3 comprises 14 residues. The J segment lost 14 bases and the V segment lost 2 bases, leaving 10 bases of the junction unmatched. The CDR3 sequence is CASSPSGQGNFEFF. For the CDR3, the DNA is TGTGCCAGCTCACCATCGGGACAGGGCAATTTCGAGTTCTTC.

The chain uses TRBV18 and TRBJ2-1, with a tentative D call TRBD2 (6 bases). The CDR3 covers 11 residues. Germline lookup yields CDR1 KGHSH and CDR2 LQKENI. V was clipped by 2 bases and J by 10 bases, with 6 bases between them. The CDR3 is CASSPGGEQFF. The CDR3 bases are TGTGCCAGCTCACCAGGGGGGGAGCAGTTCTTC.

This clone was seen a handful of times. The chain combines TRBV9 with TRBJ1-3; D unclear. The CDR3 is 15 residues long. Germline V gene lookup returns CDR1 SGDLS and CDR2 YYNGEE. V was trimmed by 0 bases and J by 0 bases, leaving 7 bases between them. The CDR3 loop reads CASSVGYSSGNTIYF. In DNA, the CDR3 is TGTGCCAGCAGCGTAGGTTACAGCTCTGGAAACACCATATATTTT.

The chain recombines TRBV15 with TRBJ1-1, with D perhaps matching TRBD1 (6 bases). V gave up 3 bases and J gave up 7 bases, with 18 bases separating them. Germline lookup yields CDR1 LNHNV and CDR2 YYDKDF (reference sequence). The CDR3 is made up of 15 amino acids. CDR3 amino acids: CATSSPGQKTIEAFF. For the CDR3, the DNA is TGTGCCACCAGCAGTCCCGGACAGAAAACTATTGAAGCTTTCTTT.

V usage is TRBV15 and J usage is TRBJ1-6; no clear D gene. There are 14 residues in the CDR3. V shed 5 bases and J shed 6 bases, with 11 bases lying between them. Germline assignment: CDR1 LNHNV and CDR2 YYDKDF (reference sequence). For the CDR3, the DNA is TGTGCCACCAGCGCACGTGGCGGTAATTCACCCCTCCACTTT. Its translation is CATSARGGNSPLHF.

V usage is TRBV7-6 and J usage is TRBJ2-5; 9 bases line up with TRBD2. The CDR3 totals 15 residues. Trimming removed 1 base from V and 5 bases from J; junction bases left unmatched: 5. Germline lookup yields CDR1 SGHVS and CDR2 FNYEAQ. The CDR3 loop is CASSLGLAETETQYF. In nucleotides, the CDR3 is TGTGCCAGCAGCTTAGGACTAGCGGAGACCGAGACCCAGTACTTC.

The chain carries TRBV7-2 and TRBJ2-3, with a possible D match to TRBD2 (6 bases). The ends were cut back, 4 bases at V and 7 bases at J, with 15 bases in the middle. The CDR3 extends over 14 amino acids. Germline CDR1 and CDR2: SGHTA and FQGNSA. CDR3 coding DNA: TGTGCCAGCAGCTGGGGACTCGACGAAAATACGCAGTATTTT. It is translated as CASSWGLDENTQYF.

The CDR3: CASSPRGAGGHNEQFF. CDR3 in DNA: TGTGCCAGCAGCCCCCGGGGGGCTGGGGGACACAATGAGCAGTTCTTC. This chain connects TRBV7-9 to TRBJ2-1; D may be TRBD2 (7 bases). This CDR3 has 16 amino acids. Germline V gives CDR1 SEHNR, CDR2 FQNEAQ (reference sequence). Trimming left V 5 bases short and J 5 bases short, with 19 bases between.

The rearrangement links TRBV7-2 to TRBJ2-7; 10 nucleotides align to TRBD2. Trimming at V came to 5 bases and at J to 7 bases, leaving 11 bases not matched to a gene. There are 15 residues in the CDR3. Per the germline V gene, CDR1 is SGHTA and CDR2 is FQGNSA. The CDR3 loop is CASSHRTSGTGEQYF. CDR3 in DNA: TGTGCCAGCAGCCACCGAACTAGCGGGACGGGGGAGCAGTACTTC.

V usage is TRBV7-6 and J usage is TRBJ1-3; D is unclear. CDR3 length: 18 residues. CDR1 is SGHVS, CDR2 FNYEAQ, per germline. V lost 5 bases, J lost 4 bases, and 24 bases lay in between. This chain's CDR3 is CASSLVGGPANSGNTIYF. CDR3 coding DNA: TGTGCCAGCAGCCTAGTGGGCGGGCCCGCGAATTCGGGAAACACCATATATTTT.

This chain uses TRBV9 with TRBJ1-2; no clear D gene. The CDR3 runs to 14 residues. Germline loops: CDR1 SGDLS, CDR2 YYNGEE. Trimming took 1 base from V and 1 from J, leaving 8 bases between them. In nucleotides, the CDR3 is TGTGCCAGCAGCGTACCCCAGGTTAACTATGGCTACACCTTC. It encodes CASSVPQVNYGYTF.

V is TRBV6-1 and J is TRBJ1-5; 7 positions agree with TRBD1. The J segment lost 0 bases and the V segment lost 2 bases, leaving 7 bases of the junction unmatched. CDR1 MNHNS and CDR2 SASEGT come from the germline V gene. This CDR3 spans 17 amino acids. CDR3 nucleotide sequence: TGTGCCAGCAGTGAAACATGGACAGGCGTTAGCAATCAGCCCCAGCATTTT. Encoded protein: CASSETWTGVSNQPQHF.

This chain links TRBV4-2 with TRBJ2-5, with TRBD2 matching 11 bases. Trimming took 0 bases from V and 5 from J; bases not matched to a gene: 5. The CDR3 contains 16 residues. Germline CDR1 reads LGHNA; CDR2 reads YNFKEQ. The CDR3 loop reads CASSQELAGGGETQYF. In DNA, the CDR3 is TGTGCCAGCAGCCAAGAGCTAGCGGGGGGTGGGGAGACCCAGTACTTC.

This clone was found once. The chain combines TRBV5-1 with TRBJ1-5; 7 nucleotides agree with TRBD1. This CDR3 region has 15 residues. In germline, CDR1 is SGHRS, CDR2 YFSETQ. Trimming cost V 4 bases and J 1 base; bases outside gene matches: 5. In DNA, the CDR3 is TGCGCCAGCAGCGCCACAGGGGAGAGCAATCAGCCCCAGCATTTT. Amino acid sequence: CASSATGESNQPQHF.

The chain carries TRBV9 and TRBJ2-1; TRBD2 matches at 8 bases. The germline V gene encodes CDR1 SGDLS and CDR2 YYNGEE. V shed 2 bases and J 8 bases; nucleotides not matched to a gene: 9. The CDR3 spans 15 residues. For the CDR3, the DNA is TGTGCCAGCAGCGTCGCCGGGACTAGTTACGATGAGCAGTTCTTC. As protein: CASSVAGTSYDEQFF.

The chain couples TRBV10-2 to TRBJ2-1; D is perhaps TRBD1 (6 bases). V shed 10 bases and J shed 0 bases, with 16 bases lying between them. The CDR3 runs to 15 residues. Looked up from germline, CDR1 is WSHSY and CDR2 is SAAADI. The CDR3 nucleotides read TGCGCCACCAGGGGCTTAGGGGCCTCCTACAATGAGCAGTTCTTC. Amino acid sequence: CATRGLGASYNEQFF.

The CDR3 loop reads CASSLRGTSGRLNEQFF. Written as DNA, the CDR3 is TGTGCCAGCAGCCTCAGGGGGACTAGCGGGAGGTTAAATGAGCAGTTCTTC. The rearrangement uses TRBV7-2 and TRBJ2-1, with 15 bases fitting TRBD2. V was clipped by 5 bases and J by 7 bases; unmatched bases: 9. CDR1 and CDR2 (germline): SGHTA, FQGNSA. This CDR3 region has 17 residues.

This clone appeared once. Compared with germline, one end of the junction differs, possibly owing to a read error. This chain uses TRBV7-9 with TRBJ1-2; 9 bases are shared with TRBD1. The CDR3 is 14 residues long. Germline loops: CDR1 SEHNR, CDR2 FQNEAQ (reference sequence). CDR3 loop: CASSLGDRASLRSF. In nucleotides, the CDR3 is TGTGCCAGCAGCTTAGGGGACAGGGCTTCTCTCCGGAGCTTC.

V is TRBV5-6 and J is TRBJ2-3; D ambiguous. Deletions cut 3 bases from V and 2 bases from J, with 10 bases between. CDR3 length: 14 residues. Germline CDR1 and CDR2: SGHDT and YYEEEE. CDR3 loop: CASSSRFHTDTQYF. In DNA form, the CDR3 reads TGTGCCAGCAGCTCGCGGTTCCACACAGATACGCAGTATTTT.

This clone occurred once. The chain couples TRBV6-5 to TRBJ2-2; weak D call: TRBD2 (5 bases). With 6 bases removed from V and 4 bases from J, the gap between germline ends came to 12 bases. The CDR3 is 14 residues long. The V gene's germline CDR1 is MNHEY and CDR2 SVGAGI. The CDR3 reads CASRSTSSTGELFF. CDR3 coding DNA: TGTGCCAGCAGGAGCACTAGTTCCACCGGGGAGCTGTTTTTT.

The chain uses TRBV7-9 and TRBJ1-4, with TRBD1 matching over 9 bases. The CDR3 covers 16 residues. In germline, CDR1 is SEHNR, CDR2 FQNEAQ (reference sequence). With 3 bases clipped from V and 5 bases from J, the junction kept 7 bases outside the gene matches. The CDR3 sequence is CASSLVTGGANEKLFF. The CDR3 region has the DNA TGTGCCAGCAGCTTGGTAACAGGGGGCGCCAATGAAAAACTGTTTTTT.

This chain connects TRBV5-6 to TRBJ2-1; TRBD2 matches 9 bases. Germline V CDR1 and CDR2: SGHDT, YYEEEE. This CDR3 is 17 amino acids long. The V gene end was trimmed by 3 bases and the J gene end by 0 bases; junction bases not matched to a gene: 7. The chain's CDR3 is CASSWAATSGSYNEQFF. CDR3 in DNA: TGTGCCAGCAGCTGGGCGGCGACTAGCGGCTCCTACAATGAGCAGTTCTTC.

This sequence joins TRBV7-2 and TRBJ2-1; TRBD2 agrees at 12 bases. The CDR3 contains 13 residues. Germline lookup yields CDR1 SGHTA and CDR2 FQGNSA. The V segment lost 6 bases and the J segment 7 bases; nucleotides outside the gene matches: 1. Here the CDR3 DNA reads TGTGCCAGCAGTCTAGCGGGGGGGAATGAGCAGTTCTTC. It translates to CASSLAGGNEQFF.

CDR3 loop: CASSESDETSGTYEQYF. In nucleotides, the CDR3 is TGCGCCAGCAGTGAGTCGGATGAAACTAGCGGGACCTACGAGCAGTACTTC. This chain joins TRBV10-1 and TRBJ2-7; 10 bases align to TRBD2. V was pared by 0 bases and J by 2 bases, with 7 bases of the junction left unmatched. In germline, CDR1 is WNHNN, CDR2 SYGVQD (reference sequence). CDR3 length: 17 amino acids.

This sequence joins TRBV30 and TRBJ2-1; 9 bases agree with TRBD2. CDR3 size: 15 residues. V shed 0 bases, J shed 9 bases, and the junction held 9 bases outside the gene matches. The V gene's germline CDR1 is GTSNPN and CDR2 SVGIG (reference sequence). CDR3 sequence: CAWSVIGGRAGEQFF. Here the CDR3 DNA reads TGTGCCTGGAGTGTCATCGGCGGGAGGGCCGGTGAGCAGTTCTTC.